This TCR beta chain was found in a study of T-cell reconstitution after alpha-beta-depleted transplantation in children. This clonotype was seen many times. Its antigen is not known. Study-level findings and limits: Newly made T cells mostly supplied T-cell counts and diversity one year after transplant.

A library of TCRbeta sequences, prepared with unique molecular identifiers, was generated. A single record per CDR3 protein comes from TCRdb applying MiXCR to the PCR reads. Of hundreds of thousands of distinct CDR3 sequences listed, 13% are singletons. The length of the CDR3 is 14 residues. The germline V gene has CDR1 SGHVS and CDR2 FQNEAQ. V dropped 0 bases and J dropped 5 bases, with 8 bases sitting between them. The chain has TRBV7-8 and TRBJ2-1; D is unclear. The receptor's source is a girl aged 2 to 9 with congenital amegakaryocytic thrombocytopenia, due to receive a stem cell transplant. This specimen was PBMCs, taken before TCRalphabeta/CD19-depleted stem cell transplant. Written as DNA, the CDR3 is TGTGCCAGCAGCTTAGCGGGCAGTCACAATGAGCAGTTCTTC. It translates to CASSLAGSHNEQFF.